This record concerns one T cell receptor (beta chain) sequence. Data came from immunoSEQ multiplex PCR; TCRdb stores just in-frame clones and leaves some out. The repertoire holds about 14,000 clones, with over 75% as singletons. Time point meaning: pre-treatment baseline. Sampling occurred pretreatment (T0) and at week 3 (W3), after cycle one of checkpoint blockade. Apart from a couple of fast progressors, RECIST 1.1 response was judged 12 weeks post-infusion. This sample was included in a study of blood T cell dynamics during melanoma immunotherapy. Study overall: Patients with metastatic melanoma got pembrolizumab or nivolumab-ipilimumab as first-line care.

The V gene lost 6 bases and the J gene lost 0 bases, with 11 bases spanning the gap. Germline CDR1 reads MNHEY; CDR2 reads SVGAGI. The CDR3 contains 14 residues. The sequencing here drew on blood, taken from a patient treated with checkpoint blockade. The chain uses TRBV6-5 and TRBJ1-2; D call uncertain. This TCR came from a human donor with melanoma. The CDR3 nucleotides are TGTGCCAGCAGCCCCGACGGCGCTAACTATGGCTACACCTTC. Translated, it gives CASSPDGANYGYTF.